The T cell receptor (beta chain) described here comes from a study of shared clonotypes between healthy human individuals. Notes on the study in general: A reduction in generation probabilities was seen for non-shared clonotypes relative to those shared by all four donors. Sharing across four donors was highest in naive CD4 (roughly 5%) and lowest in memory CD8 (roughly 0.4%).

Assay execution took place at the deep level. Generated by immunoSEQ multiplex PCR, the TCRdb table keeps only in-frame clones and is missing some. This table holds about 1 million clones, around 75% found once. This clone was seen just once. Its cognate antigen is unknown. Germline V lookup: CDR1 MDHEN, CDR2 SYDVKM. Trimming cost V 6 bases and J 5 bases; bases outside gene matches: 18. There are 17 residues in the CDR3. The specimen was memory CD4+ T cells sorted from blood. Subset here: CD45RA-negative fraction. The chain has TRBV28 and TRBJ2-5; 7 nucleotides match TRBD1. This TCR derives from a man between 18 and 29 years old in good health. This chain's CDR3 is CASSSRVGRTGVETQYF. CDR3 nucleotides: TGTGCCAGCAGCTCCCGAGTAGGTCGTACAGGGGTGGAGACCCAGTACTTC. Complete variable domain (other parts from reference TRBV28 and TRBJ2-5): DVKVTQSSRYLVKRTGEKVFLECVQDMDHENMFWYRQDPGLGLRLIYFSYDVKMKEKGDIPEGYSVSREKKERFSLILESASTNQTSMYLCASSSRVGRTGVETQYFGPGTRLLVL.